One and the same sample provided the 5 T cell receptor beta chains below, sequenced in a study of CD8+ T cells in alopecia areata. RNA extraction and reverse transcription yielded cDNA as sequencing template. The protocol was immunoSEQ multiplex PCR, while the TCRdb copy is restricted to in-frame clones and leaves out a portion. Among hundreds of thousands of clones listed, around 62% were seen once. The sequencing here drew on CD4+ T cells sorted from blood, taken at week 0. All receptors derive from a human donor with alopecia areata.

This clone is a singleton in its sample. The chain combines TRBV15 with TRBJ2-2; D may correspond to TRBD1 or TRBD2 (5 bases each). Trimming shortened V by 5 bases and J by 7 bases, and 17 bases separated the two germline ends. CDR3 length: 15 amino acids. CDR1 and CDR2 from the germline V gene are LNHNV and YYDKDF (reference sequence). CDR3 amino acids: CATSPRYRDGGELFF. DNA for the CDR3: TGTGCCACCAGCCCACGCTACCGGGACGGCGGGGAGCTGTTTTTT.

The gene calls are TRBV5-6 and TRBJ1-2, with TRBD1 as a possible D gene (5 bases). Trimming removed 2 bases from V and 2 bases from J, with 13 bases in between. The CDR3 length is 15 residues. Per the germline V gene, CDR1 is SGHDT and CDR2 is YYEEEE. The DNA for the CDR3 is TGTGCCAGCAGCTTTGGCGCAGGGAGAAACTATGGCTACACCTTC. Translated, it gives CASSFGAGRNYGYTF.

In this sample, this clone turned up once. CDR3 sequence reads: CSAGGTGTEAFF. The CDR3 DNA is TGCAGCGCTGGGGGGACAGGCACTGAAGCTTTCTTT. This chain links TRBV29-1 with TRBJ1-1, with 8 bases matching TRBD1. The junction had 5 bases not matched to a gene; V was cut back by 7 bases and J by 4 bases. From germline, CDR1 is SQVTM and CDR2 ANQGSEA. CDR3 length equals 12 residues.

This chain joins TRBV14 and TRBJ2-1, with a possible D match to TRBD2 (6 bases). Trimming cost V 4 bases and J 5 bases, with 15 bases left between them. CDR1 is SGHDN and CDR2 is FVKESK in the germline V gene. The CDR3 sequence is 15 residues long. CDR3 protein: CASSPTGLPNNEQFF. The CDR3 region has the DNA TGTGCCAGCAGCCCCACCGGACTACCTAACAATGAGCAGTTCTTC. The whole variable domain, remainder taken from reference TRBV14 and TRBJ2-1, is EAGVTQFPSHSVIEKGQTVTLRCDPISGHDNLYWYRRVMGKEIKFLLHFVKESKQDESGMPNNRFLAERTGGTYSTLKVQPAELEDSGVYFCASSPTGLPNNEQFFGPGTRLTVL.

The rearrangement joins TRBV29-1 to TRBJ1-5; D is possibly TRBD1 (5 bases). Germline V gene lookup returns CDR1 SQVTM and CDR2 ANQGSEA. This CDR3 comprises 14 residues. V lost 4 bases and J lost 5, with 15 bases in between. The CDR3 sequence is CSVGQLGSDQPQHF. CDR3 nucleotide sequence: TGCAGCGTTGGACAGTTGGGGAGTGATCAGCCCCAGCATTTT.